The clone carrying this T cell receptor (beta chain) was recorded once. The target antigen is unknown. This was the immunoSEQ v3 assay. TCRdb keeps only in-frame clones here, not all; method: immunoSEQ multiplex PCR. This sample has some 57,000 clones, with around 90% found just once. V dropped 6 bases and J dropped 4; count of bases not matched to a gene: 5. CDR3 length: 14 residues. The germline CDR1 and CDR2 sequences are LGHDT and YNNKEL (reference sequence). The data were obtained in a study of TIL therapy for anti-PD-1-resistant metastatic lung cancer. Study in general: A few tumors were EGFR-mutant and two were ALK-rearranged. Tumors carried a median about 1.5 non-synonymous mutations per megabase.

The time point was: pre-treatment sample, taken before nivolumab and TIL therapy. Findings of the study overall: TIL clonotype persistence in blood showed no apparent association with response. Treatment-naive, never-smoker and oncogene-addicted patients were overrepresented in this highly selected cohort.

The sequence came from a person between 25 and 79 years old with non-small cell lung cancer. Source: blood, taken at baseline. This chain joins TRBV3-1 (or the pseudogene TRBV3-2) and TRBJ2-7, with TRBD2 matching 11 bases. The CDR3, as DNA: TGTGCCAGCAGGTTTAGCGGGAGGGCTTACGAGCAGTACTTC. Translated: CASRFSGRAYEQYF.